These T cell receptor beta chains were read from a single sample in a study of pediatric ulcerative colitis. Method: immunoSEQ multiplex PCR; TCRdb's copy keeps in-frame clones and lacks some. The sample carries about 64,000 clones, roughly nine tenths recorded once. Input material: blood. The receptors stem from a boy aged 10-17 years with severe ulcerative colitis. The CDR3 runs from the conserved cysteine through the conserved F or W. Each record gives: J gene, CDR3 length, V gene, D gene, clone size, CDR3 protein, CDR3 DNA. The D gene is left open where the match is weak. Size is stated for part of the rows, as once, few or many counts, or as a class when the clone is expanded.

>TRBJ1-1|15|TRBV9|-|few
CASSPGTSLNTEAFF
TGTGCCAGCAGCCCTGGGACTTCTCTGAACACTGAAGCTTTCTTT
>TRBJ2-4|13|TRBV15|-|-
CATSRVGGVDQYF
TGTGCCACCAGCAGGGTGGGGGGAGTGGATCAGTACTTC
>TRBJ1-1|17|TRBV19|TRBD1|-
CASRDRVLPLPNTEAFF
TGTGCCAGTAGGGACAGGGTTCTCCCGTTACCCAACACTGAAGCTTTCTTT
>TRBJ2-6|17|TRBV30|TRBD1|-
CAWSLGQGVSGANVLTF
TGTGCCTGGAGCCTGGGACAGGGGGTATCTGGGGCCAACGTCCTGACTTTC
>TRBJ2-7|15|TRBV4-1|-|-
CASSQAPSVPYEQYF
TGCGCCAGCAGCCAAGCCCCTAGCGTCCCCTACGAGCAGTACTTC
>TRBJ2-3|14|TRBV5-1|TRBD1|-
CASSPGQGTDTQYF
TGCGCCAGCAGCCCGGGACAGGGCACAGATACGCAGTATTTT
>TRBJ2-2|13|TRBV6-5|-|-
CAITLGLNGELFF
TGTGCTATAACTCTGGGGCTCAACGGGGAGCTGTTTTTT
>TRBJ2-3|14|TRBV29-1|TRBD1|-
CSVEWGTGADTQYF
TGCAGCGTGGAGTGGGGGACAGGGGCAGATACGCAGTATTTT
>TRBJ2-5|13|TRBV2|-|-
CASSESSWETQYF
TGTGCCAGCAGCGAAAGTAGTTGGGAGACCCAGTACTTC
>TRBJ2-1|17|TRBV19|TRBD2|-
CASSLNPSGRGSNEQFF
TGTGCCAGTAGTCTTAACCCTAGCGGGAGAGGGAGCAATGAGCAGTTCTTC
>TRBJ2-1|16|TRBV6-4|-|once
CASSESGEASYNEQFF
TGTGCCAGCAGTGAATCGGGAGAAGCCTCCTACAATGAGCAGTTCTTC
>TRBJ2-1|13|TRBV28|TRBD2|-
CASSLTSGNEQFF
TGTGCCAGCAGTCTGACTAGCGGGAATGAGCAGTTCTTC
>TRBJ2-1|14|TRBV11-1|-|few
CASSLSSGVHEQFF
TGTGCCAGCAGCTTATCGTCAGGGGTCCATGAGCAGTTCTTC
>TRBJ1-5|14|TRBV12-5|-|-
CASELGWGNQPQHF
TGTGCTAGTGAGCTCGGTTGGGGCAATCAGCCCCAGCATTTT